The 27 T cell receptor beta chains below come from one sample, sequenced in a study of regulatory T cells in long-lasting Graves disease. To make TCR beta libraries, researchers used iRepertoire HTBI primers and Arm-PCR of CDR3 regions. TCRdb called the multiplex PCR reads again in MiXCR, with one record for every CDR3 protein. Of roughly 530,000 distinct CDR3 sequences detected, roughly 16% appear once; the ten largest clones hold 20% to 30%. Stated time point: newly diagnosed GD, antithyroid drugs for less than 3 months. After RNA was extracted from PBMCs, the TCR library was made from it. These same data were also listed under a study on T cells in Graves' hyperthyroidism and ophthalmopathy.

This sample comprised peripheral blood mononuclear cells (PBMCs), obtained at new diagnosis, from a patient treated with antithyroid drugs. The receptors here all came from a middle-aged woman with Graves disease.

The sample holds many counts of this clonotype. This sequence joins TRBV6-1 and TRBJ2-1; the match to TRBD2 covers 11 bases. Per germline, CDR1 MNHNS and CDR2 SASEGT. J was trimmed by 5 bases and V by 5 bases; bases with no gene match: 11. The CDR3 totals 17 residues. Here the CDR3 reads CASSTLAGGLLDNEQFF. In DNA, the CDR3 is TGTGCCAGCAGTACCCTAGCGGGGGGCCTATTGGACAATGAGCAGTTCTTC.

This clonotype was picked up many times. The CDR3 reads CASSQDVGTAWGYTF. In DNA form, the CDR3 reads TGTGCCAGCAGCCAAGATGTCGGGACCGCGTGGGGCTACACCTTC. The rearrangement links TRBV3-1 to TRBJ1-2; a weak D match, TRBD1 (5 bases). In germline, CDR1 is LGHDT, CDR2 YNNKEL (reference sequence). V lost 0 bases, J lost 8 bases, and 16 bases lay in between. The CDR3 runs 15 residues.

The sample holds a few counts of this clonotype. The V and J genes are TRBV25-1 and TRBJ1-2; the D is unclear. Germline CDR1 is MGHDK and CDR2 is SYGVNS. The CDR3 is 14 residues long. Trimming took off 3 bases at V and 1 base at J, with 9 bases between the two ends. CDR3 DNA: TGTGCCAGCAGTGAGGGTAGACATAACTATGGCTACACCTTC. Translated: CASSEGRHNYGYTF.

This clonotype was seen many times. The chain uses TRBV12-3 or TRBV12-4 and TRBJ2-7; TRBD1 matches 7 bases. The CDR3 runs 14 residues. Unmatched junction bases numbered 12, after V lost 6 bases and J lost 7 bases. CDR3 sequence (DNA): TGTGCCAGCAGGGGAGACAGGGATAGAGGGGAGCAGTACTTC. Its translation is CASRGDRDRGEQYF.

This clonotype was counted ten times or more. The V call is TRBV11-2, the J call TRBJ1-1; 10 bases line up with TRBD1. The junction had 6 bases not matched to a gene; V was cut back by 1 base and J by 7 bases. Germline V gene data show CDR1 as SGHAT and CDR2 as FQNNGV. This CDR3 has 15 residues. The CDR3 spells CASSLASGQGDEAFF. The CDR3 DNA follows: TGTGCCAGCAGCTTAGCATCCGGACAGGGGGATGAAGCTTTCTTT.

This clonotype occurred a few times. This rearrangement joins TRBV5-1 to TRBJ2-6; D may be TRBD1 (5 bases). This CDR3 region has 18 residues. Per germline, CDR1 SGHRS and CDR2 YFSETQ. The V end was cut by 0 bases, the J end by 0 bases, with 13 bases between. CDR3 in amino acids: CASSLAGDSLSGANVLTF. Written as DNA, the CDR3 is TGCGCCAGCAGCTTGGCCGGAGACAGCCTCTCTGGGGCCAACGTCCTGACTTTC.

Concerning this clonotype: This may stem from a read error, because a much larger clone lies one nucleotide away. The chain combines TRBV10-1 with TRBJ2-3; a weak D match, TRBD2 (5 bases). From germline, CDR1 is WNHNN and CDR2 SYGVQD (reference sequence). The CDR3 totals 14 residues. CDR3 bases: TGCGCCAGCAGCGGGGAACGCGACACAAATACGCAGTATTTT. Its translation: CASSGERDTNTQYF.

This clonotype has more than one count but fewer than ten. The rearrangement joins TRBV19 to TRBJ1-3, with D unresolved. CDR1 LNHDA and CDR2 SQIVND come from the germline V gene (reference sequence). This CDR3 is built from 13 residues. The V and J ends lost 4 bases and 0 bases respectively, with 4 bases between them. CDR3 nucleotide sequence: TGTGCCAGTAGTAAACACTCTGGAAACACCATATATTTT. Its protein product is CASSKHSGNTIYF.

Ten or more counts support this clonotype. J is TRBJ2-3 and V is TRBV7-8; D remains ambiguous. The CDR3 sequence is 13 residues long. From germline, CDR1 is SGHVS and CDR2 FQNEAQ. The V and J ends lost 2 bases and 6 bases respectively, with 9 bases between them. The CDR3 spells CASSLWERDTQYF. In nucleotides, the CDR3 is TGTGCCAGCAGCTTATGGGAACGCGATACGCAGTATTTT.

This chain connects TRBV15 to TRBJ1-2, with 7 bases identical to TRBD1. CDR3 size: 16 residues. Germline V gene data show CDR1 as LNHNV and CDR2 as YYDKDF (reference sequence). Trimming took 0 bases from V and 3 from J; bases not matched to a gene: 7. The CDR3 here is CATSREQTGPYYGYTF. The CDR3 DNA reads TGTGCCACCAGCAGAGAGCAGACAGGGCCCTACTATGGCTACACCTTC.

A note on this clonotype: Just one base apart from a much larger clone, this may be a read error. The chain links TRBV13 to TRBJ1-4; maybe TRBD1 (5 bases). CDR1 is PRHDT, CDR2 FYEKMQ, per germline (reference sequence). With 3 bases removed from V and 3 bases from J, the gap between germline ends came to 14 bases. This CDR3 comprises 16 residues. CDR3 nucleotides: TGTGCCAGCAGCTTCTCAGGGACGGCTCCTAATGAAAAACTGTTTTTT. Residues: CASSFSGTAPNEKLFF. Full variable domain (rest looked up from reference TRBV13 and TRBJ1-4): AAGVIQSPRHLIKEKRETATLKCYPIPRHDTVYWYQQGPGQDPQFLISFYEKMQSDKGSIPDRFSAQQFSDYHSELNMSSLELGDSALYFCASSFSGTAPNEKLFFGSGTQLSVL.

CDR3 residues: CASSLGRFGESPLHF. CDR3 bases: TGCGCCAGCAGCTTGGGCAGGTTTGGGGAATCACCCCTCCACTTT. J is TRBJ1-6 and V is TRBV5-1; no firm D call. V lost 0 bases and J 10 bases, leaving 14 bases between the germline ends. The CDR3 has 15 amino acids. The germline CDR1 and CDR2 sequences are SGHRS and YFSETQ. The full variable domain, with the rest looked up from reference TRBV5-1 and TRBJ1-6, is KAGVTQTPRYLIKTRGQQVTLSCSPISGHRSVSWYQQTPGQGLQFLFEYFSETQRNKGNFPGRFSGRQFSNSRSEMNVSTLELGDSALYLCASSLGRFGESPLHFGNGTRLTVT.

This clonotype occurred many times. The rearrangement uses TRBV3-1 and TRBJ2-2; D ambiguous. The CDR3 totals 17 residues. The V and J ends lost 3 bases and 5 bases respectively, with 19 bases between them. Germline V CDR1 and CDR2: LGHDT, YNNKEL (reference sequence). CDR3 loop: CASSHWERRHGTGELFF. CDR3 nucleotide sequence: TGTGCCAGCAGCCACTGGGAACGGCGACATGGGACCGGGGAGCTGTTTTTT. The full variable domain, completed using reference TRBV3-1 and TRBJ2-2, is DTAVSQTPKYLVTQMGNDKSIKCEQNLGHDTMYWYKQDSKKFLKIMFSYNNKELIINETVPNRFSPKSPDKAHLNLHINSLELGDSAVYFCASSHWERRHGTGELFFGEGSRLTVL.

This clonotype was counted ten times or more. V is TRBV10-3 and J is TRBJ2-7; D possibly matches TRBD1 or TRBD2 (6 bases each). Germline loops: CDR1 ENHRY, CDR2 SYGVKD. There are 14 residues in the CDR3. Deletions cut 0 bases from V and 5 bases from J, with 11 bases between. This CDR3 is CAISESTGRHEQYF. CDR3 DNA sequence: TGTGCCATCAGTGAGTCTACAGGGAGGCACGAGCAGTACTTC.

V gene TRBV6-1 combines with J gene TRBJ2-7, with 14 positions matching TRBD2. CDR3 length: 15 amino acids. V gave up 7 bases and J gave up 2 bases; unmatched junction bases: 4. In germline, CDR1 is MNHNS, CDR2 SASEGT. The CDR3 protein is CASKMTSGGAYEQYF. The DNA for the CDR3 is TGTGCCAGCAAGATGACTAGCGGGGGGGCCTACGAGCAGTACTTC.

CDR3: CASSPPRGPFQETQYF. CDR3 bases: TGTGCCAGCTCACCACCGCGGGGGCCCTTCCAAGAGACCCAGTACTTC. The chain combines TRBV18 with TRBJ2-5; D possibly corresponds to TRBD2 (7 bases). CDR1 is KGHSH, CDR2 LQKENI, per germline. The ends were cut back, 0 bases at V and 1 base at J, with 12 bases in the middle. The CDR3 is 16 amino acids. Full variable domain (outside the CDR3, taken from reference TRBV18 and TRBJ2-5): NAGVMQNPRHLVRRRGQEARLRCSPMKGHSHVYWYRQLPEEGLKFMVYLQKENIIDESGMPKERFSAEFPKEGPSILRIQQVVRGDSAAYFCASSPPRGPFQETQYFGPGTRLLVL.

This clonotype has only a few counts. The genes are TRBV3-1 and TRBJ2-5, with D possibly TRBD2 on 6 matching bases. Germline V CDR1 and CDR2: LGHDT, YNNKEL (reference sequence). V dropped 1 base and J dropped 7 bases, with 19 bases sitting between them. This CDR3 is 16 amino acids long. CDR3 nucleotides: TGTGCCAGCAGCCAAGGACGGACTAAACTAACGGGGACCCAGTACTTC. Translated, it gives CASSQGRTKLTGTQYF.

This clonotype appeared many times. The chain employs TRBV12-3 or TRBV12-4 and TRBJ1-2; unclear D gene. V was trimmed by 7 bases and J by 4 bases, leaving 13 bases between them. The CDR3 totals 13 residues. CDR3 sequence: CASTDPGRYGYTF. The CDR3 DNA is TGTGCCAGCACCGACCCAGGCCGCTATGGCTACACCTTC.

The J gene is TRBJ2-5, the V gene TRBV12-3 or TRBV12-4; TRBD2 matches 9 bases. The junction had 11 bases not matched to a gene; V was cut back by 2 bases and J by 7 bases. The CDR3 spans 16 residues. DNA for the CDR3: TGTGCCAGCAGTTTAAGTGGTAGCGGGGGCGTTGGGACCCAGTACTTC. It specifies CASSLSGSGGVGTQYF.

This clonotype was detected a few times. J is TRBJ2-7 and V is TRBV9, with 7 positions matching TRBD2. Germline loops: CDR1 SGDLS, CDR2 YYNGEE. The CDR3 has 16 residues. V dropped 0 bases and J dropped 7; count of bases not matched to a gene: 13. Here the CDR3 reads CASSVVATSVSGEQYF. The DNA of the CDR3 is TGTGCCAGCAGCGTAGTAGCCACTAGCGTCTCCGGAGAGCAGTACTTC.

At least ten counts were recorded for this clonotype. Here the CDR3 reads CSAQTSGGAVEQFF. The CDR3 DNA reads as TGCAGTGCACAGACTAGCGGGGGGGCGGTTGAGCAGTTCTTC. The chain couples TRBV20-1 to TRBJ2-1; TRBD2 aligns across 14 bases. With V trimmed by 6 bases and J by 9 bases, 7 bases remained unmatched. CDR1 and CDR2 (germline): DFQATT, SNEGSKA (reference sequence). CDR3 length: 14 amino acids.

This clonotype has a count of ten or more. This chain joins TRBV2 and TRBJ1-1; 7 positions agree with TRBD1. The CDR3 spans 14 residues. J was trimmed by 6 bases and V by 3 bases; bases with no gene match: 7. Germline V CDR1 and CDR2: SNHLY, FYNNEI. The CDR3 here is CASSDGGGAPEAFF. The DNA for the CDR3 is TGTGCCAGCAGTGATGGAGGGGGCGCCCCTGAAGCTTTCTTT.

The V and J genes are TRBV19 and TRBJ1-1; D not certain. There are 13 residues in the CDR3. Trimming left V 3 bases short and J 1 base short, with 6 bases between. Germline-derived CDR1 and CDR2 are LNHDA and SQIVND (reference sequence). CDR3 sequence: CASSITWNTEAFF. CDR3 nucleotide sequence: TGTGCCAGTAGTATTACCTGGAACACTGAAGCTTTCTTT.

This chain connects TRBV3-1 to TRBJ1-2, with unresolved D. Germline CDR1 LGHDT, CDR2 YNNKEL (reference sequence). Trimming took 4 bases from V and 6 from J, leaving 18 bases between them. This CDR3 contains 15 residues. The CDR3 sequence is CASSPLDGRLDGYTF. CDR3 sequence (DNA): TGTGCCAGCAGCCCGCTAGACGGTCGATTGGATGGCTACACCTTC. The full variable domain, with the rest looked up from reference TRBV3-1 and TRBJ1-2, is DTAVSQTPKYLVTQMGNDKSIKCEQNLGHDTMYWYKQDSKKFLKIMFSYNNKELIINETVPNRFSPKSPDKAHLNLHINSLELGDSAVYFCASSPLDGRLDGYTFGSGTRLTVV.

This chain connects TRBV15 to TRBJ2-4; D is unresolved. In germline, CDR1 is LNHNV, CDR2 YYDKDF (reference sequence). Trimming cost V 0 bases and J 6 bases, with 15 bases left between them. The CDR3 is 16 residues long. The CDR3 loop is CATSREGNGLGNIQYF. The CDR3 bases are TGTGCCACCAGCAGAGAGGGAAATGGGTTAGGAAACATTCAGTACTTC.

This clonotype was recorded at least ten times. This chain uses TRBV12-3 or TRBV12-4 with TRBJ2-1; 9 bases agree with TRBD1. The CDR3 is made up of 15 amino acids. With V trimmed by 7 bases and J by 8 bases, 12 bases remained unmatched. CDR3 sequence reads: CASIDRGTGSDEQFF. CDR3 coding DNA: TGTGCCAGCATCGACCGCGGGACAGGGAGCGATGAGCAGTTCTTC.

Worth noting for this clonotype: Being one base from a much bigger clone, this may be a read error. The chain carries TRBV7-3 and TRBJ2-1; D might be TRBD2 (6 bases). Looked up from germline, CDR1 is SGHTA and CDR2 is FQGTGA. This CDR3 has 12 residues. V lost 3 bases to trimming and J lost 9 bases, with 9 bases between them. The CDR3 DNA reads TGTGCCAGCAGCTTCGGAGCGGGTGAGCAGTTCTTC. Protein: CASSFGAGEQFF.